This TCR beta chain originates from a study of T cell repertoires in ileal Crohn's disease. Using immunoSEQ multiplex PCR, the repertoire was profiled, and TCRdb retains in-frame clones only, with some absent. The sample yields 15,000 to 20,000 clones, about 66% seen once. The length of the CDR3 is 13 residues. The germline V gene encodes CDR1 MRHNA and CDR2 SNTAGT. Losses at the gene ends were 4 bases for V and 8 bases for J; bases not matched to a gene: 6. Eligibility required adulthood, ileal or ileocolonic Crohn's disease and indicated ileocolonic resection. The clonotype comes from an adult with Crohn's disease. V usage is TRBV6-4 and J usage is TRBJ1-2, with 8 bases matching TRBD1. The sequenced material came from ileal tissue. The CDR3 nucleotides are TGTGCCAGCAGTGGCGACAGGGGATTGGGCTACACCTTC. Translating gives CASSGDRGLGYTF.